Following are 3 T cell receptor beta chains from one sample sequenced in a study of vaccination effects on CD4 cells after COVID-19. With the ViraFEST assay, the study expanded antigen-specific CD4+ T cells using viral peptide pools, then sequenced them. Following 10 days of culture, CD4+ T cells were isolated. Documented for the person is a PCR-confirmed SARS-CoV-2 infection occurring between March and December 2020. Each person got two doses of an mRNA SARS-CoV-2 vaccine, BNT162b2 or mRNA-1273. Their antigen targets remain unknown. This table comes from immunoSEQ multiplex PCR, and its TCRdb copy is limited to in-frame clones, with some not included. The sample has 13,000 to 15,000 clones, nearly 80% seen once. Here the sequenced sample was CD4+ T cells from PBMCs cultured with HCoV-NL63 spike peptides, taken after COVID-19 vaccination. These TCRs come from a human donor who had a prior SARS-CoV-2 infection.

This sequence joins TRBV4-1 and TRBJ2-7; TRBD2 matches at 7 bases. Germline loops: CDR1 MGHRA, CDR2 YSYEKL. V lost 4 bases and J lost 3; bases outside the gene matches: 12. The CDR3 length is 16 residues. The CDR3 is CASSPTPGTKNYEQYF. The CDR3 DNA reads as TGCGCCAGCAGCCCCACGCCCGGGACTAAAAACTACGAGCAGTACTTC.

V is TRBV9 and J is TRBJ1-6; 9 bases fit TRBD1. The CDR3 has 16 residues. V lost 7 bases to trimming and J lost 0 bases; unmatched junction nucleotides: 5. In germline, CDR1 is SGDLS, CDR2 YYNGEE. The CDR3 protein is CASGGQGSSYNSPLHF. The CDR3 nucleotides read TGTGCCAGCGGCGGACAGGGGAGCTCCTATAATTCACCCCTCCACTTT.

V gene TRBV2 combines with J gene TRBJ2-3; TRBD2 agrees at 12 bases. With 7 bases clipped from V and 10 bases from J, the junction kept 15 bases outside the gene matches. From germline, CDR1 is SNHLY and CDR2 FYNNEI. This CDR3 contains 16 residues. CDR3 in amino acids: CASTLPRTSGESSQYF. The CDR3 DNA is TGTGCCAGCACCCTCCCGAGGACTAGCGGGGAATCGTCGCAGTATTTT.